This TCR beta chain was retrieved from a study of T cells in Graves' hyperthyroidism and ophthalmopathy. Hyperthyroidism in the patients, aged 18 to 65, was newly diagnosed and under 2 months in duration. Diagnoses were established using clinical symptoms, serum thyroxine and TRAb, thyroid ultrasound and orbital computed tomography. Findings and caveats of the study: A model using 13 V-J features told ophthalmopathy apart from stable hyperthyroidism.

The CDR3 runs 16 residues. The V end lost 6 bases, the J end lost 0 bases, and 17 bases lay between the germline ends. Germline V gene lookup returns CDR1 SGHAT and CDR2 FQNNGV. It was RNA transcripts that yielded the amplified TCR beta CDR3 regions. First-round RT-PCR with HTBI primers amplified the TCR CDR3 region. TCRdb re-analysed the multiplex PCR reads in MiXCR, keeping a single row per CDR3 protein. The sample has about 840,000 distinct CDR3 sequences; over 35% are singletons. Worth noting for this clonotype: Its antigen remains unidentified.

This receptor was taken from a man younger than 35 with Graves' hyperthyroidism. The chain recombines TRBV11-2 with TRBJ1-1; D is unclear. Sequencing was carried out using blood. DNA for the CDR3: TGTGCCAGCAGTCCAAGCCTGTCAGACCTGAACACTGAAGCTTTCTTT. It translates to CASSPSLSDLNTEAFF. The variable domain in full, with the rest retrieved from reference TRBV11-2 and TRBJ1-1, is EAGVAQSPRYKIIEKRQSVAFWCNPISGHATLYWYQQILGQGPKLLIQFQNNGVVDDSQLPKDRFSAERLKGVDSTLKIQPAKLEDSAVYLCASSPSLSDLNTEAFFGQGTRLTVV.